Shown below are 27 T cell receptor beta chains from a single sample sequenced in a study of spatial heterogeneity in lung cancer. One entry per CDR3 protein results from TCRdb running MiXCR on the 5' RACE reads. The sample lists around 18,000 distinct CDR3 sequences, approximately 5.8% seen once, with about a tenth in the top ten. Whole-study findings and limits: Counts of expanded intratumoral alpha and beta TCRs tracked tumor mutation counts.

Their recognized antigens are unknown. Indicated time point: sample taken at primary tumor resection. The material sequenced was lung tumor tissue, taken at surgery. Receptors were obtained from a female donor with early-stage non-small cell lung cancer.

This clonotype was found many times. Found in a library prepared for alpha chains, this beta chain is an off-target read, and its abundance has little meaning. This sequence joins TRBV24-1 and TRBJ1-2; a possible D gene is TRBD1 (6 bases). From germline, CDR1 is KGHDR and CDR2 SFDVKD. The V gene lost 2 bases and the J gene lost 5 bases, with 8 bases spanning the gap. This CDR3 comprises 13 residues. CDR3 bases: TGTGCCACCAGTGATTATACAGGGTATGGCTACACCTTC. Translating it yields CATSDYTGYGYTF.

This clonotype was found many times. This beta chain came through as a stray read in a library set up for alpha chains, and its size says little. The chain links TRBV11-2 to TRBJ2-1; D ambiguous. Trimming stripped 5 bases from V and 4 bases from J, with 18 bases between. The germline gives CDR1 SGHAT, CDR2 FQNNGV. The CDR3 has 16 residues. The CDR3 DNA is TGTGCCAGCAGCCCCAGATGGGGATTGGGGTACAATGAGCAGTTCTTC. Amino acid sequence: CASSPRWGLGYNEQFF.

On this clonotype itself: As an off-target read in a library built for alpha chains, this beta chain has a frequency of little significance. The chain is built from TRBV4-1 and TRBJ2-2; the D gene is possibly TRBD1 (5 bases). V was cut by 1 base and J by 0 bases, with 12 bases left in between. This CDR3 region has 17 residues. Germline CDR1 is MGHRA and CDR2 is YSYEKL. CDR3 in amino acids: CASSQAQGFANTGELFF. The CDR3 DNA sequence: TGCGCCAGCAGCCAAGCGCAGGGATTCGCGAACACCGGGGAGCTGTTTTTT.

Of note for this clonotype: Because the library targeted alpha chains, this beta chain is an off-target read whose size means little. This rearrangement joins TRBV7-2 to TRBJ2-5, with TRBD2 matching 9 bases. CDR1 and CDR2 (germline): SGHTA, FQGNSA. This CDR3 region has 15 residues. With V trimmed by 3 bases and J by 1 base, 3 bases remained unmatched. CDR3 in amino acids: CASSLGLALQETQYF. The CDR3 DNA is TGTGCCAGCAGCTTGGGACTAGCCCTCCAAGAGACCCAGTACTTC.

Ten or more counts support this clonotype. A library made for alpha chains picked up this beta chain off target, so its size means little. J is TRBJ2-7 and V is TRBV28; 10 nucleotides align to TRBD2. V lost 6 bases, J lost 6 bases, and 11 bases stayed unmatched. The CDR3 length is 15 residues. The germline V gene has CDR1 MDHEN and CDR2 SYDVKM. CDR3 coding DNA: TGTGCCAGCAGGCTAGCGGGAGTCCCAGGGGGCGAGCAGTACTTC. It translates to CASRLAGVPGGEQYF.

This clonotype is categorized as medium-sized. This beta chain represents an off-target read in a library built for alpha chains; its size is of limited meaning. This sequence joins TRBV12-3 or TRBV12-4 and TRBJ2-6; D not certain. Trimming pared 5 bases from V and 0 bases from J, leaving 8 bases between. The CDR3 runs to 15 residues. The CDR3 DNA reads as TGTGCCAGCAGTCCTCAAAGCTCTGGGGCCAACGTCCTGACTTTC. Protein product: CASSPQSSGANVLTF.

In its sample, this clonotype was seen a few times. Little can be read into the size of this beta chain, an off-target read in a library designed for alpha chains. J is TRBJ2-7 and V is TRBV29-1, with D unresolved. Germline V gene data show CDR1 as SQVTM and CDR2 as ANQGSEA. The ends were cut back, 4 bases at V and 8 bases at J, with 15 bases in the middle. CDR3 size: 12 residues. The CDR3 loop reads CSVGMGNGKQYF. CDR3 nucleotides: TGCAGCGTTGGGATGGGGAACGGCAAGCAGTACTTC.

This clonotype was detected ten times or more. For a library built for alpha chains, this beta chain is a stray read; little rests on its size. This chain uses TRBV28 with TRBJ2-7, with a possible D match to TRBD1 (6 bases). The germline V and J ends were trimmed by 6 bases and 0 bases, with 18 bases remaining between them. Germline V CDR1 and CDR2: MDHEN, SYDVKM. The CDR3 length is 16 residues. DNA of the CDR3: TGTGCCAGCAGCCCCCTCCGGGACATCAGCTCCTACGAGCAGTACTTC. Translation: CASSPLRDISSYEQYF.

This clonotype was seen repeatedly, ten times or more. This beta chain turned up in a library designed for alpha chains; as an off-target read, its abundance says little. The gene calls are TRBV28 and TRBJ1-5; 7 nucleotides align to TRBD1. The trim removed 4 bases at V and 4 bases at J, leaving 4 bases unmatched. Germline V lookup: CDR1 MDHEN, CDR2 SYDVKM. This CDR3 is 14 amino acids long. The CDR3, as DNA: TGTGCCAGCAGTTCGGGACAGCCAAATCAGCCCCAGCATTTT. It encodes CASSSGQPNQPQHF. The full variable domain, its missing parts supplied by reference TRBV28 and TRBJ1-5, is DVKVTQSSRYLVKRTGEKVFLECVQDMDHENMFWYRQDPGLGLRLIYFSYDVKMKEKGDIPEGYSVSREKKERFSLILESASTNQTSMYLCASSSGQPNQPQHFGDGTRLSIL.

This clonotype came up a few times. The library was designed around alpha chains, so this beta chain is a stray read whose abundance carries little weight. The CDR3 DNA follows: TGTGCCAGCAGCGCGGGATCGGGGCAGCCCCAGCATTTT. This gives the protein CASSAGSGQPQHF. This chain uses TRBV7-3 with TRBJ1-5; D is uncertain. The germline V and J ends were trimmed by 5 bases and 7 bases, with 12 bases remaining between them. CDR1 is SGHTA, CDR2 FQGTGA, per germline. The CDR3 consists of 13 residues.

A remark on this clonotype: Since the library was made to target alpha chains, this beta chain is a stray read and its abundance is not meaningful. The chain joins TRBV29-1 to TRBJ1-2, with 7 bases aligning to TRBD1. The germline CDR1 and CDR2 sequences are SQVTM and ANQGSEA. Germline trimming cut 5 bases from V and 6 bases from J; bases unmatched to any gene: 3. The CDR3 runs 11 residues. CDR3 protein: CSVTGDDGYTF. CDR3 DNA sequence: TGCAGCGTTACAGGGGATGATGGCTACACCTTC.

Turning to this clonotype: This beta chain is an off-target read within a library intended for alpha chains, so its frequency means little. The chain uses TRBV7-2 and TRBJ2-1; D remains unclear. The germline V gene encodes CDR1 SGHTA and CDR2 FQGNSA. V shed 1 base and J shed 10 bases, with 11 bases lying between them. There are 13 residues in the CDR3. DNA for the CDR3: TGTGCCAGCAGCTTAGAAAGGCCCCGGGAGCAGTTCTTC. Translation gives CASSLERPREQFF.

This clonotype has more than one count but fewer than ten. This beta chain is off target for a library built for alpha chains, so its abundance means little. J is TRBJ2-1 and V is TRBV27; TRBD2 matches at 8 bases. The ends lost 4 bases at V and 8 bases at J; junction bases unmatched: 10. CDR1 MNHEY and CDR2 SMNVEV come from the germline V gene (reference sequence). The length of the CDR3 is 15 residues. CDR3 in amino acids: CASSWGLEPLHEQFF. DNA of the CDR3: TGTGCCAGCAGTTGGGGACTAGAACCCCTACATGAGCAGTTCTTC.

Many counts were recorded for this clonotype. Within a library made for alpha chains, this beta chain is off target, and its count is uninformative. The CDR3 sequence is CAISESGGTDTQYF. The CDR3 DNA reads as TGTGCCATCAGTGAGAGCGGGGGCACAGATACGCAGTATTTT. The chain employs TRBV10-3 and TRBJ2-3; 7 nucleotides match TRBD2. The germline CDR1 and CDR2 sequences are ENHRY and SYGVKD. The V segment lost 2 bases and the J segment 1 base; nucleotides outside the gene matches: 0. This CDR3 spans 14 amino acids.

This clonotype was seen at least ten times. The library was designed around alpha chains, so this beta chain is a stray read whose abundance carries little weight. The chain couples TRBV25-1 to TRBJ2-7; 8 bases map to TRBD2. V lost 3 bases to trimming and J lost 7 bases; unmatched junction nucleotides: 11. Germline CDR1 and CDR2: MGHDK and SYGVNS. There are 15 residues in the CDR3. The CDR3 DNA sequence: TGTGCCAGCAGTGAGAGCGGGAGAGGCAGTTGGGAGCAGTACTTC. Its translation is CASSESGRGSWEQYF.

This clonotype has at least ten counts. As an off-target read in a library built for alpha chains, this beta chain has a frequency of little significance. V and J are TRBV20-1 and TRBJ2-7; a weak D match, TRBD2 (6 bases). Trimming left V 2 bases short and J 3 bases short, with 11 bases between. CDR1 DFQATT and CDR2 SNEGSKA come from the germline V gene (reference sequence). CDR3 length: 13 residues. The CDR3 here is CSARSPDYYEQYF. In DNA, the CDR3 is TGCAGTGCTAGATCCCCGGACTACTACGAGCAGTACTTC.

This clonotype was seen ten or more times. A library made for alpha chains picked up this beta chain off target, so its size means little. V and J are TRBV6-1 and TRBJ2-3; D is ambiguous. The length of the CDR3 is 15 residues. Germline CDR1 reads MNHNS; CDR2 reads SASEGT. V gave up 2 bases and J gave up 2 bases, with 11 bases separating them. The CDR3 region has the DNA TGTGCCAGCAGTGAATTTAGGGTGAACACAGATACGCAGTATTTT. Its translation: CASSEFRVNTDTQYF.

This clonotype was found many times. The size of this beta chain means little, since it is a stray read in a library made for alpha chains. J is TRBJ2-5 and V is TRBV9, with 8 bases matching TRBD2. Germline CDR1 and CDR2: SGDLS and YYNGEE. CDR3 length equals 15 residues. V lost 4 bases, J lost 4 bases, and 9 bases stayed unmatched. CDR3 region: CASSPRTSSPETQYF. CDR3 nucleotide sequence: TGTGCCAGCAGCCCAAGGACTAGCTCCCCAGAGACCCAGTACTTC.

By sample share, this clonotype is medium-sized. This beta chain is a stray sequence in a library constructed for alpha chains; its clone size is not meaningful. The rearrangement uses TRBV4-2 and TRBJ2-7; weak D call: TRBD1 (7 bases). Germline V CDR1 and CDR2: LGHNA, YNFKEQ. The ends were cut back, 4 bases at V and 2 bases at J, with 9 bases in the middle. This CDR3 region has 13 residues. The CDR3 DNA reads TGTGCCAGCAGCCGCGGGACAGCCTACGAGCAGTACTTC. Its protein product is CASSRGTAYEQYF.

Points on this clonotype: Because this beta chain is a stray read in a library intended to capture alpha chains, its abundance should not be given much weight. This rearrangement joins TRBV24-1 to TRBJ2-5, with D unclear. The CDR3 runs to 14 residues. V was shortened by 1 base and J by 3 bases, with 8 bases between the two germline ends. Germline V lookup: CDR1 KGHDR, CDR2 SFDVKD. The CDR3, as DNA: TGTGCCACCAGTGATTTTGGAAGTAAAGAGACCCAGTACTTC. It codes for CATSDFGSKETQYF.

This clonotype was counted ten times or more. For a library built for alpha chains, this beta chain is a stray read; little rests on its size. The chain joins TRBV11-1 to TRBJ2-5; 11 nucleotides match TRBD2. Trimming cost V 5 bases and J 0 bases; bases outside gene matches: 5. Germline V gene sequence: CDR1 SGHAT, CDR2 FQDESV (reference sequence). CDR3 length: 16 residues. CDR3 sequence (DNA): TGTGCCAGCAGCCGAGGGACTAGCGGTTACCAAGAGACCCAGTACTTC. Protein product: CASSRGTSGYQETQYF. The complete variable domain, with remaining parts taken from reference TRBV11-1 and TRBJ2-5, reads EAEVAQSPRYKITEKSQAVAFWCDPISGHATLYWYRQILGQGPELLVQFQDESVVDDSQLPKDRFSAERLKGVDSTLKIQPAELGDSAMYLCASSRGTSGYQETQYFGPGTRLLVL.

This clonotype was counted ten times or more. This beta chain appears as a stray read in a library generated for alpha chains; its size is not informative. The chain couples TRBV5-1 to TRBJ2-7; 10 nucleotides align to TRBD2. This CDR3 has 16 residues. The ends lost 0 bases at V and 0 bases at J; junction bases unmatched: 3. Looked up from germline, CDR1 is SGHRS and CDR2 is YFSETQ. DNA of the CDR3: TGCGCCAGCAGCTTGGACCCTAGCGGGAGCTCCTACGAGCAGTACTTC. This sequence encodes CASSLDPSGSSYEQYF.

This clonotype was recorded at least ten times. The library was built for alpha chains, so this beta chain is an off-target read and its size means little. The V gene is TRBV24-1, the J gene TRBJ2-1; no firm D call. CDR3 length equals 15 residues. CDR1 and CDR2 from the germline V gene are KGHDR and SFDVKD. With 0 bases removed from V and 12 bases from J, the gap between germline ends came to 17 bases. The CDR3 reads CATSDLPQAKVPQFF. CDR3 bases: TGTGCCACCAGTGATTTGCCCCAAGCGAAGGTTCCGCAGTTCTTC.

This clonotype occurred many times. This beta chain slipped into a library made for alpha chains as a stray read, so its size is not meaningful. The chain joins TRBV3-1 to TRBJ2-1; 10 nucleotides align to TRBD2. Germline CDR1 is LGHDT and CDR2 is YNNKEL (reference sequence). J was trimmed by 6 bases and V by 3 bases; bases with no gene match: 2. The CDR3 contains 14 residues. CDR3 nucleotide sequence: TGTGCCAGCAGCCACTTAGCGGGAGGCAATGAGCAGTTCTTC. Residues: CASSHLAGGNEQFF.

To note about this clonotype: Since the library was made to target alpha chains, this beta chain is a stray read and its abundance is not meaningful. V is TRBV20-1 and J is TRBJ1-4; 8 bases map to TRBD1. The CDR3 contains 15 residues. From germline, CDR1 is DFQATT and CDR2 SNEGSKA (reference sequence). Trimming removed 5 bases from V and 5 bases from J; junction bases left unmatched: 10. The CDR3 DNA sequence: TGCAGTGCTTCATCTCCAGGGGGCGAGAATGAAAAACTGTTTTTT. Translation: CSASSPGGENEKLFF.

This clonotype was counted at least ten times. This beta chain represents an off-target read in a library built for alpha chains; its size is of limited meaning. The chain links TRBV7-9 to TRBJ2-4, with TRBD2 matching over 16 bases. The ends lost 6 bases at V and 2 bases at J; junction bases unmatched: 10. The CDR3 is 19 residues long. CDR1 and CDR2 (germline): SEHNR, FQNEAQ (reference sequence). CDR3 protein: CASSMGTSGRAGSKNIQYF. CDR3 sequence (DNA): TGTGCCAGCAGTATGGGGACTAGCGGGAGGGCCGGGTCCAAAAACATTCAGTACTTC. The whole variable domain, filled in from reference TRBV7-9 and TRBJ2-4, reads DTGVSQNPRHKITKRGQNVTFRCDPISEHNRLYWYRQTLGQGPEFLTYFQNEAQLEKSRLLSDRFSAERPKGSFSTLEIQRTEQGDSAMYLCASSMGTSGRAGSKNIQYFGAGTRLSVL.

At least ten counts were recorded for this clonotype. This beta chain came through as a stray read in a library set up for alpha chains, and its size says little. The gene calls are TRBV5-1 and TRBJ1-1; no reliable D call. The germline CDR1 and CDR2 sequences are SGHRS and YFSETQ. Between the trimmed V and J ends, which lost 4 bases and 6 bases, there was a span of 13 bases. The CDR3 is made up of 13 amino acids. DNA of the CDR3: TGCGCCAGCAGCCTCCGGGATCCCGCTGAAGCTTTCTTT. It specifies CASSLRDPAEAFF.